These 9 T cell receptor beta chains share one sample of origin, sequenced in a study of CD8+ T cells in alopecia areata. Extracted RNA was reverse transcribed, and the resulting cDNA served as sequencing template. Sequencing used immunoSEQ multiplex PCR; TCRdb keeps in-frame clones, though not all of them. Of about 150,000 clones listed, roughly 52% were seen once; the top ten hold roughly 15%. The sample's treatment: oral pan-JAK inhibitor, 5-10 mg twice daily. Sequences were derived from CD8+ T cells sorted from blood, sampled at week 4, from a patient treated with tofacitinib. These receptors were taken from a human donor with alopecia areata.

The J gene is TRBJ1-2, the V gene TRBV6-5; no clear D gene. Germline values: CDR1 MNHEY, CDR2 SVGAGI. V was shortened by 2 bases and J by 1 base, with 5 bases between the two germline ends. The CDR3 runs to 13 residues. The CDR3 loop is CASSYGYNYGYTF. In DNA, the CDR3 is TGTGCCAGCAGTTACGGGTATAACTATGGCTACACCTTC.

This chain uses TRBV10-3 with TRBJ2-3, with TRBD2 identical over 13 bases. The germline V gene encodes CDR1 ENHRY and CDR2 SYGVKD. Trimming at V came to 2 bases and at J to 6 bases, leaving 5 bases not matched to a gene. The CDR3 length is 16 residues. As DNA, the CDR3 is TGTGCCATCAGTGAGACTAGCGGGGGGGCAACGGATACGCAGTATTTT. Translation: CAISETSGGATDTQYF.

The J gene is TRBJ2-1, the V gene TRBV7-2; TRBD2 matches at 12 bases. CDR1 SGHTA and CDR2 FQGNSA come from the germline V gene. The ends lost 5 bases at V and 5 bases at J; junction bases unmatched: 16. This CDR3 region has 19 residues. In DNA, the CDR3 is TGTGCCAGCAGCGGCGACGTTAGGACTAGCGGGGAGATCGACAATGAGCAGTTCTTC. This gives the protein CASSGDVRTSGEIDNEQFF.

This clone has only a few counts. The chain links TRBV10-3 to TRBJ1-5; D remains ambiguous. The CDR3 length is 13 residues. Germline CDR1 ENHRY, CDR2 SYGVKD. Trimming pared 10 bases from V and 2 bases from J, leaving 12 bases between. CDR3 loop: CATAIGGNQPQHF. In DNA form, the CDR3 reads TGTGCCACCGCCATAGGTGGCAATCAGCCCCAGCATTTT.

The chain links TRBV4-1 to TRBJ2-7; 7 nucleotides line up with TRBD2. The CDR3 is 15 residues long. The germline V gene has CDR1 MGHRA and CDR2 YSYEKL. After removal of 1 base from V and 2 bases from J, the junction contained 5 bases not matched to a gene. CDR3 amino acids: CASSQGASGTYEQYF. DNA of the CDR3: TGCGCCAGCAGCCAAGGGGCTAGCGGAACCTACGAGCAGTACTTC.

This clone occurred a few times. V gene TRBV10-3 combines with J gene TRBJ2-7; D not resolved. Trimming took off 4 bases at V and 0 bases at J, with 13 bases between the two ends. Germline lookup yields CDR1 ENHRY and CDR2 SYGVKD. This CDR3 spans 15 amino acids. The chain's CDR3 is CAISGPDLRSYEQYF. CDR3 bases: TGTGCCATCAGTGGGCCGGACCTCCGCTCCTACGAGCAGTACTTC.

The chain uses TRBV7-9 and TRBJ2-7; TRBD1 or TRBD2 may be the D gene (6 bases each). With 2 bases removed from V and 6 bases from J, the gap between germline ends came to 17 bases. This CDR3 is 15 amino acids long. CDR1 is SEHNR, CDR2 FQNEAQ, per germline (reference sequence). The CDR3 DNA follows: TGTGCCAGCAGCTTAAACGGGGGCGATCGGGCCGAGCAGTACTTC. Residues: CASSLNGGDRAEQYF.

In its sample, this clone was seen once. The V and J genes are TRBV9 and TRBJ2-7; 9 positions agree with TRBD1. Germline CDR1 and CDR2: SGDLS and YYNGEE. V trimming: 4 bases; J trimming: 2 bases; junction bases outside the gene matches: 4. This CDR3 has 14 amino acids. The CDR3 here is CASSLGQGAYEQYF. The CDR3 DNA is TGTGCCAGCAGCCTGGGACAGGGCGCCTACGAGCAGTACTTC.

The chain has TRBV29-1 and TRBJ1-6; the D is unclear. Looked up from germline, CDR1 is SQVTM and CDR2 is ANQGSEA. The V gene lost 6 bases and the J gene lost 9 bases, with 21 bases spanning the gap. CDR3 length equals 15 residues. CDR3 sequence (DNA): TGCAGCGTCTGTGAACATTCCCCGGGGATTTCACCCCTCCACTTT. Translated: CSVCEHSPGISPLHF.